Below are 32 T cell receptor beta chains sequenced from a single sample in a study of chemoradiotherapy in HPV16-positive cancers. Data came from immunoSEQ multiplex PCR; TCRdb stores just in-frame clones and leaves some out. The sample lists around 29,000 clones, roughly 93% occurring once. Material: blood, obtained from a patient who underwent chemoradiotherapy. Every receptor here comes from a human donor with HPV-associated anogenital cancer.

This chain joins TRBV25-1 and TRBJ2-7, with TRBD2 as a possible D gene (6 bases). Germline loops: CDR1 MGHDK, CDR2 SYGVNS. The length of the CDR3 is 11 residues. The V gene lost 6 bases and the J gene lost 4 bases, with 7 bases spanning the gap. The CDR3 DNA follows: TGTGCCAGCAGGGAGGGATACGAGCAGTACTTC. Its translation is CASREGYEQYF.

The count of this clone is one. The J gene is TRBJ1-3, the V gene TRBV7-8; D call uncertain. The CDR3 contains 15 residues. V was trimmed by 3 bases and J by 0 bases, leaving 9 bases between them. CDR1 is SGHVS, CDR2 FQNEAQ, per germline. The CDR3 sequence is CASSFASSSGNTIYF. The CDR3 DNA is TGTGCCAGCAGCTTCGCCTCATCCTCTGGAAACACCATATATTTT.

V and J are TRBV14 and TRBJ2-3, with 11 bases aligning to TRBD2. With 4 bases clipped from V and 2 bases from J, the junction kept 5 bases outside the gene matches. Germline CDR1 reads SGHDN; CDR2 reads FVKESK. This CDR3 spans 16 amino acids. The CDR3 coding sequence is TGTGCCAGCAGCCCTAGCGGGGGGTTAGCCACAGATACGCAGTATTTT. Its translation is CASSPSGGLATDTQYF.

This clone has just a few counts. The gene calls are TRBV15 and TRBJ2-2; 9 bases are a match to TRBD1. CDR3 length: 16 residues. CDR1 is LNHNV and CDR2 is YYDKDF in the germline V gene (reference sequence). The ends lost 0 bases at V and 5 bases at J; junction bases unmatched: 4. CDR3 DNA sequence: TGTGCCACCAGCAGAGATTTAGGACAGGGGACCGGGGAGCTGTTTTTT. Translating gives CATSRDLGQGTGELFF.

The chain employs TRBV7-2 and TRBJ2-7, with D possibly being TRBD2 (7 bases). V lost 2 bases and J 2 bases, leaving 19 bases between the germline ends. Looked up from germline, CDR1 is SGHTA and CDR2 is FQGNSA. This CDR3 region has 17 residues. The CDR3 is CASSLTGRGGGTYEQYF. The CDR3 DNA sequence: TGTGCCAGCAGCTTAACGGGAAGGGGAGGGGGGACCTACGAGCAGTACTTC.

This sequence joins TRBV5-1 and TRBJ1-2; D gene uncertain. The V end was cut by 4 bases, the J end by 7 bases, with 17 bases between. Germline CDR1 SGHRS, CDR2 YFSETQ. The CDR3 consists of 14 residues. The CDR3 bases are TGCGCCAGCAGCCCTCCAAATCCGGTTAGTGGCTACACCTTC. Translation gives CASSPPNPVSGYTF.

V usage is TRBV7-9 and J usage is TRBJ2-1, with 10 positions matching TRBD2. The CDR3 is 16 residues long. Losses at the gene ends were 5 bases for V and 1 base for J; bases not matched to a gene: 5. Germline V gene sequence: CDR1 SEHNR, CDR2 FQNEAQ (reference sequence). The CDR3 loop is CASSQGTSESYNEQFF. The DNA for the CDR3 is TGTGCCAGCAGCCAAGGGACTAGCGAATCCTACAATGAGCAGTTCTTC.

This clone was seen a single time. The chain joins TRBV7-9 to TRBJ2-2; D not resolved. The length of the CDR3 is 11 residues. The germline V and J ends were trimmed by 3 bases and 6 bases, with 2 bases remaining between them. Germline loops: CDR1 SEHNR, CDR2 FQNEAQ (reference sequence). The CDR3 region has the DNA TGTGCCAGCAGCTTGGCCGGGGAGCTGTTTTTT. It is translated as CASSLAGELFF.

The chain employs TRBV13 and TRBJ2-5; the D gene is possibly TRBD2 (6 bases). CDR1 and CDR2 from the germline V gene are PRHDT and FYEKMQ (reference sequence). This CDR3 spans 13 amino acids. Trimming took off 4 bases at V and 4 bases at J, with 10 bases between the two ends. The CDR3 reads CASSWTNSETQYF. The CDR3 nucleotides are TGTGCCAGCAGCTGGACTAACTCAGAGACCCAGTACTTC.

The chain carries TRBV29-1 and TRBJ2-7; tentatively, D is TRBD1 (5 bases). The CDR3 is 11 residues long. The V and J ends lost 4 bases and 4 bases respectively, with 8 bases between them. Germline values: CDR1 SQVTM, CDR2 ANQGSEA. The CDR3 here is CSVARDYEQYF. CDR3 in DNA: TGCAGCGTTGCCAGGGATTACGAGCAGTACTTC.

This clone has more than one count but fewer than ten. The chain joins TRBV6-5 to TRBJ2-1; D not resolved. The V end was cut by 6 bases, the J end by 7 bases, with 13 bases between. Looked up from germline, CDR1 is MNHEY and CDR2 is SVGAGI. This CDR3 is 13 amino acids long. The CDR3 region has the DNA TGTGCCAGCAGCTCCACCGAAGGGAATGAGCAGTTCTTC. It yields the protein CASSSTEGNEQFF.

The V and J genes are TRBV7-9 and TRBJ2-7; possibly TRBD1 for D (6 bases). Germline loops: CDR1 SEHNR, CDR2 FQNEAQ (reference sequence). V was pared by 5 bases and J by 6 bases, with 17 bases between. This CDR3 is 14 amino acids long. The DNA of the CDR3 is TGTGCCAGCAGCCCCCGCAGGGGTTTCGGCGAGCAGTACTTC. Translated, it gives CASSPRRGFGEQYF.

The chain is built from TRBV5-1 and TRBJ1-1; D perhaps matches TRBD1 (5 bases). The V end was cut by 4 bases, the J end by 9 bases, with 13 bases between. The CDR3 runs 12 residues. CDR1 is SGHRS, CDR2 YFSETQ, per germline. The CDR3 DNA reads as TGCGCCAGCAGCATGGCTGGGGCGCAAGCTTTCTTT. Its translation: CASSMAGAQAFF.

The chain employs TRBV19 and TRBJ2-2, with D maybe TRBD2 (6 bases). This CDR3 is 14 amino acids long. Germline V gives CDR1 LNHDA, CDR2 SQIVND (reference sequence). V was cut by 8 bases and J by 4 bases, with 14 bases left in between. The CDR3 spells CASLNGTVTGELFF. The CDR3 coding sequence is TGTGCCAGTTTAAACGGGACTGTCACCGGGGAGCTGTTTTTT.

This sequence joins TRBV5-6 and TRBJ2-7, with D tentatively TRBD1 (6 bases). The CDR3 extends over 14 amino acids. Per germline, CDR1 SGHDT and CDR2 YYEEEE. Trimming took off 3 bases at V and 1 base at J, with 11 bases between the two ends. CDR3 bases: TGTGCCAGCAGCTCAACCGGGACATCCTACGAGCAGTACTTC. This encodes CASSSTGTSYEQYF.

This clone was found once. The chain uses TRBV4-3 and TRBJ2-3, with D perhaps TRBD2 (5 bases). CDR1 and CDR2 (germline): LGHNA, YSLEER. The CDR3 is 16 residues long. V lost 4 bases, J lost 2 bases, and 16 bases lay in between. DNA of the CDR3: TGCGCCAGCAGCCTTTTCCCCGGGATCTCCACAGATACGCAGTATTTT. Protein: CASSLFPGISTDTQYF.

The chain combines TRBV7-8 with TRBJ2-2; TRBD2 matches at 11 bases. The CDR3 has 15 amino acids. The junction had 6 bases not matched to a gene; V was cut back by 6 bases and J by 6 bases. Germline V gene lookup returns CDR1 SGHVS and CDR2 FQNEAQ. The CDR3: CASRVAGGFPGELFF. The CDR3 nucleotides read TGTGCCAGCAGGGTAGCGGGAGGGTTTCCCGGGGAGCTGTTTTTT.

This chain uses TRBV19 with TRBJ1-2; D unclear. Looked up from germline, CDR1 is LNHDA and CDR2 is SQIVND (reference sequence). V dropped 7 bases and J dropped 1 base, with 13 bases sitting between them. The CDR3 consists of 14 residues. CDR3 coding DNA: TGTGCCAGTACCCCGACGGGAGTTAACTATGGCTACACCTTC. This translates into CASTPTGVNYGYTF.

The V and J genes are TRBV2 and TRBJ2-2, with D possibly being TRBD1 (5 bases). Germline V gene lookup returns CDR1 SNHLY and CDR2 FYNNEI. The CDR3 is made up of 13 amino acids. V was trimmed by 8 bases and J by 5 bases, leaving 12 bases between them. The CDR3 spells CASRRQGTGELFF. CDR3 nucleotide sequence: TGTGCCAGCCGCCGGCAGGGAACCGGGGAGCTGTTTTTT. The variable domain in full, with the rest retrieved from reference TRBV2 and TRBJ2-2, is EPEVTQTPSHQVTQMGQEVILRCVPISNHLYFYWYRQILGQKVEFLVSFYNNEISEKSEIFDDQFSVERPDGSNFTLKIRSTKLEDSAMYFCASRRQGTGELFFGEGSRLTVL.

V and J are TRBV7-3 and TRBJ2-5; perhaps D is TRBD1 or TRBD2 (5 bases each). Looked up from germline, CDR1 is SGHTA and CDR2 is FQGTGA. CDR3 length: 15 amino acids. V dropped 4 bases and J dropped 2 bases, with 14 bases sitting between them. In DNA, the CDR3 is TGTGCCAGCAGCTCCCATCCAGGGACGCAAGAGACCCAGTACTTC. Amino acids: CASSSHPGTQETQYF.

The chain links TRBV10-3 to TRBJ2-5; D is perhaps TRBD2 (7 bases). Germline CDR1 is ENHRY and CDR2 is SYGVKD. V was pared by 6 bases and J by 11 bases, with 19 bases between. The CDR3 contains 13 residues. CDR3 sequence (DNA): TGTGCCATCAGGGATACAGGGTCGCGGGAGCAGTACTTC. It encodes CAIRDTGSREQYF.

The rearrangement uses TRBV27 and TRBJ1-2, with 10 bases that match TRBD1. The length of the CDR3 is 16 residues. Germline loops: CDR1 MNHEY, CDR2 SMNVEV (reference sequence). Unmatched junction bases numbered 12, after V lost 6 bases and J lost 5 bases. CDR3 bases: TGTGCCAGCAGGAATTCCGGGACAGGGGCCTCTTATGGCTACACCTTC. Translation gives CASRNSGTGASYGYTF.

This chain's CDR3 is CASSIGDPSIYGYTF. The DNA for the CDR3 is TGTGCCAGTAGTATAGGAGACCCCTCCATTTATGGCTACACCTTC. V gene TRBV19 combines with J gene TRBJ1-2; the D is unclear. In germline, CDR1 is LNHDA, CDR2 SQIVND (reference sequence). The CDR3 totals 15 residues. Trimming removed 1 base at V and 5 bases at J, with 14 bases between.

The chain employs TRBV7-2 and TRBJ2-3, with D possibly being TRBD2 (6 bases). The CDR3 totals 16 residues. Trimming pared 2 bases from V and 1 base from J, leaving 13 bases between. CDR1 and CDR2 (germline): SGHTA, FQGNSA. CDR3 amino acids: CASSLRVAGRTDTQYF. CDR3 nucleotides: TGTGCCAGCAGCTTAAGGGTGGCGGGGCGCACAGATACGCAGTATTTT. The entire variable domain, with the rest obtained from reference TRBV7-2 and TRBJ2-3, is as follows: GAGVSQSPSNKVTEKGKDVELRCDPISGHTALYWYRQSLGQGLEFLIYFQGNSAPDKSGLPSDRFSAERTGGSVSTLTIQRTQQEDSAVYLCASSLRVAGRTDTQYFGPGTRLTVL.

The chain uses TRBV4-1 and TRBJ1-2, with D perhaps matching TRBD1 (6 bases). The CDR3 runs to 15 residues. V lost 1 base to trimming and J lost 0 bases, with 9 bases between them. Germline V CDR1 and CDR2: MGHRA, YSYEKL. The CDR3: CASSQVQGANYGYTF. Here the CDR3 DNA reads TGCGCCAGCAGCCAAGTACAGGGAGCTAACTATGGCTACACCTTC.

This clone appeared once. The genes are TRBV18 and TRBJ1-1; 8 bases are a match to TRBD1. With 4 bases clipped from V and 6 bases from J, the junction kept 7 bases outside the gene matches. Germline loops: CDR1 KGHSH, CDR2 LQKENI. This CDR3 spans 14 amino acids. The CDR3 nucleotides are TGTGCCAGCTCACTACAGGGGGTTGAAGCTGAAGCTTTCTTT. It translates to CASSLQGVEAEAFF. Full variable domain (rest looked up from reference TRBV18 and TRBJ1-1): NAGVMQNPRHLVRRRGQEARLRCSPMKGHSHVYWYRQLPEEGLKFMVYLQKENIIDESGMPKERFSAEFPKEGPSILRIQQVVRGDSAAYFCASSLQGVEAEAFFGQGTRLTVV.

This sequence joins TRBV11-2 and TRBJ2-3; 7 bases line up with TRBD2. This CDR3 contains 16 residues. Germline CDR1 reads SGHAT; CDR2 reads FQNNGV. The trim removed 1 base at V and 1 base at J, leaving 5 bases unmatched. The CDR3 reads CASSLVWGGGTDTQYF. DNA of the CDR3: TGTGCCAGCAGCTTAGTTTGGGGGGGTGGCACAGATACGCAGTATTTT.

This clone was observed a single time. At one end the junction does not follow the germline gene, possibly because of a read error. J is TRBJ2-3 and V is TRBV14; possible D gene TRBD2, 6 bases. Germline CDR1 SGHDN, CDR2 FVKESK. CDR3 length: 11 residues. Written as DNA, the CDR3 is TGTGCCAGCAGCCAAGATGGAGGGACGGTATTT. It translates to CASSQDGGTVF.

V usage is TRBV9 and J usage is TRBJ1-2; D is unclear. V lost 0 bases and J lost 6, with 6 bases in between. Looked up from germline, CDR1 is SGDLS and CDR2 is YYNGEE. The CDR3 is 12 amino acids. The CDR3 sequence: CASSVDGNGYTF. The DNA for the CDR3 is TGTGCCAGCAGCGTAGATGGTAATGGCTACACCTTC.

V and J are TRBV2 and TRBJ1-2; D not certain. The CDR3 has 14 residues. Germline CDR1 and CDR2: SNHLY and FYNNEI. V lost 9 bases, J lost 2 bases, and 16 bases lay in between. CDR3 protein: CARALRSGNYGYTF. CDR3 in DNA: TGTGCCAGAGCCCTTCGTTCGGGGAACTATGGCTACACCTTC.

The rearrangement joins TRBV4-2 to TRBJ2-7; perhaps TRBD2 as D (6 bases). The V gene's germline CDR1 is LGHNA and CDR2 YNFKEQ. The germline V and J ends were trimmed by 0 bases and 1 base, with 13 bases remaining between them. This CDR3 contains 16 residues. DNA of the CDR3: TGTGCCAGCAGCCAAGATGAGCGGGCCCGTTCCTACGAGCAGTACTTC. Amino acid sequence: CASSQDERARSYEQYF.

This clone was detected only once. The chain recombines TRBV6-5 with TRBJ2-3, with D unclear. The germline V gene has CDR1 MNHEY and CDR2 SVGAGI. The germline V and J ends were trimmed by 1 base and 4 bases, with 6 bases remaining between them. The CDR3 totals 13 residues. The CDR3 region is CASSYLRSDTQYF. CDR3 nucleotide sequence: TGTGCCAGCAGTTACTTGCGTTCAGATACGCAGTATTTT.